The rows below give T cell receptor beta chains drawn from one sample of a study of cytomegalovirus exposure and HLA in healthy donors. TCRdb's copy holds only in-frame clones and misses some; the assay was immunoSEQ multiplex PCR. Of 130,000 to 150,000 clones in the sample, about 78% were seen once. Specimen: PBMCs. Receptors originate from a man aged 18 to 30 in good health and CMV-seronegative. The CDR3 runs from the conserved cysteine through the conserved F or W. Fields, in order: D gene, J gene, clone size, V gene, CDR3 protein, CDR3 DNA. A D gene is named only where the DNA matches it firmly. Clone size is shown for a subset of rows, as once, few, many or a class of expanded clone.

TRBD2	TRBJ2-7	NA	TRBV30	CAWSLAGAYEQYF	TGTGCCTGGAGTCTAGCGGGAGCCTACGAGCAGTACTTC
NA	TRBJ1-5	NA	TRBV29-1	CSVRQDSNQPQHF	TGCAGCGTCCGACAGGATAGCAATCAGCCCCAGCATTTT
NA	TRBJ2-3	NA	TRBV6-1	CASSALDTQYF	TGTGCCAGCAGTGCCCTAGATACGCAGTATTTT
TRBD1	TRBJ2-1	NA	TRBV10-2	CASAPGTGLDNEQFF	TGCGCCAGCGCGCCCGGGACAGGGCTCGACAATGAGCAGTTCTTC
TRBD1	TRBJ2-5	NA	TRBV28	CASSGRDRGPQETQYF	TGTGCCAGCAGTGGCCGGGACAGGGGGCCCCAAGAGACCCAGTACTTC
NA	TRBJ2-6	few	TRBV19	CASTPAGRTLNVLTF	TGTGCCAGTACCCCGGCAGGCCGGACACTCAACGTCCTGACTTTC
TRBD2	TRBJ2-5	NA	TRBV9	CASSVLSGSGRETQYF	TGTGCCAGCAGCGTCCTCAGCGGCAGCGGGAGGGAGACCCAGTACTTC
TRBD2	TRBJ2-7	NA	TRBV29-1	CSVEYDNASGRLYEQYF	TGCAGCGTTGAATACGACAATGCTAGCGGGAGGCTCTACGAGCAGTACTTC
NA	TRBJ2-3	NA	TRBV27	CASTGLTSTDTQYF	TGTGCCAGCACGGGACTTACCTCCACAGATACGCAGTATTTT
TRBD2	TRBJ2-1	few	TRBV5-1	CASSADGGAYNEQFF	TGCGCCAGCAGCGCTGACGGGGGGGCCTACAATGAGCAGTTCTTC
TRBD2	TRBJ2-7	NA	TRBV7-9	CASSDLERGRGYEQYF	TGTGCCAGCAGCGACTTGGAGCGGGGAAGGGGCTACGAGCAGTACTTC
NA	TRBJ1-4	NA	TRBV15	CATSRPTGSNEKLFF	TGTGCCACCAGCAGACCGACAGGCTCTAATGAAAAACTGTTTTTT
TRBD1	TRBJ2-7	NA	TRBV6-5	CASKVGTALYEQYF	TGTGCCAGCAAGGTGGGGACAGCGCTCTACGAGCAGTACTTC
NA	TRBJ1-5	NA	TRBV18	CASSRRDQPQHF	TGTGCCAGCTCACGTCGGGATCAGCCCCAGCATTTT
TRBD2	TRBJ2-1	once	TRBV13	CASSLGGLAGVFNEQFF	TGTGCCAGCAGCTTAGGGGGACTAGCGGGAGTCTTCAATGAGCAGTTCTTC
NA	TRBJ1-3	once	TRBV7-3	CASSLTPGLSGNTIYF	TGTGCCAGCAGCTTAACCCCAGGGTTATCTGGAAACACCATATATTTT
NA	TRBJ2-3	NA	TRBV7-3	CASSPGGFSPQYF	TGTGCCAGCAGCCCAGGAGGCTTTTCTCCGCAGTATTTT
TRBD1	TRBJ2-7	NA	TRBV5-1	CASSLVGGSYEQYF	TGCGCCAGCAGCTTGGTAGGGGGCTCGTACGAGCAGTACTTC
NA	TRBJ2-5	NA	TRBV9	CASSVGPPRETQYF	TGTGCCAGCAGCGTTGGGCCCCCCCGGGAGACCCAGTACTTC
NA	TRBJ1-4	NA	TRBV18	CASSTEPGAVTNEKLFF	TGTGCCAGCTCAACAGAACCAGGGGCGGTTACTAATGAAAAACTGTTTTTT
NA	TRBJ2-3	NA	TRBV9	CASSVEGGGTGPTDTQYF	TGTGCCAGCAGCGTAGAGGGAGGGGGGACAGGCCCCACAGATACGCAGTATTTT
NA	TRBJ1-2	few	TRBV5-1	CASSLELAAFTYGYTF	TGCGCCAGCAGCTTGGAATTGGCGGCTTTCACCTATGGCTACACCTTC
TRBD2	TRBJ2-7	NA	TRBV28	CASSFSSGRRDEQYF	TGTGCCAGCAGTTTTTCTAGCGGGAGGCGCGACGAGCAGTACTTC
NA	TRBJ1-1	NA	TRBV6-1	CASSERGVNTEAFF	TGTGCCAGCAGTGAACGGGGAGTGAACACTGAAGCTTTCTTT
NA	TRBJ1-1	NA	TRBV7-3	CASSRIGGTEAFF	TGTGCCAGCAGCCGAATAGGAGGAACTGAAGCTTTCTTT
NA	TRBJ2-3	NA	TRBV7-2	CASSLTSTSTDTQYF	TGTGCCAGCAGCTTAACTAGCACTAGCACAGATACGCAGTATTTT
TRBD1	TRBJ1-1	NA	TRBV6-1	CASSGDRGFTEAFF	TGTGCCAGCAGTGGGGACAGGGGATTCACTGAAGCTTTCTTT
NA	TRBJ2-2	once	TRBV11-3	CASSLVLGFEGVTGELFF	TGTGCCAGCAGCTTAGTTCTTGGTTTTGAGGGGGTCACCGGGGAGCTGTTTTTT
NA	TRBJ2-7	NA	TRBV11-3	CASSLASGYEQYF	TGTGCCAGCAGCTTAGCCAGCGGCTACGAGCAGTACTTC
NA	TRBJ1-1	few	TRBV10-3	CAISGRGGNTEAFF	TGTGCCATCAGCGGAAGAGGAGGGAACACTGAAGCTTTCTTT
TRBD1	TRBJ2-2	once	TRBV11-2	CASSVRPGQGKTGELFF	TGTGCCAGCAGCGTACGGCCGGGACAGGGGAAGACCGGGGAGCTGTTTTTT
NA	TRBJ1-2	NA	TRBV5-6	CASSLAGGRAYGYTF	TGTGCCAGCAGCTTGGCGGGGGGGCGCGCCTATGGCTACACCTTC
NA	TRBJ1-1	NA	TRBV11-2	CASSPALGVNTEAFF	TGTGCCAGCAGCCCCGCTCTCGGAGTTAACACTGAAGCTTTCTTT